The 15 T cell receptor beta chains below come from one sample, sequenced in a study of T cell clonality in common variable immunodeficiency. Produced via immunoSEQ multiplex PCR; TCRdb's table is partial and in-frame only. The sample includes under 45,000 clones, none of them occurring once. The sample was peripheral blood mononuclear cells. The origin of the receptors is a person between 18 and 69 years old in good health.

This clone has a handful of counts. Read data end 3 residues before the CDR3 end; the end is taken from the germline J gene. The chain recombines TRBV7-8 with TRBJ1-2; 9 bases align to TRBD1. CDR3 size: 15 residues. Germline V gene data show CDR1 as SGHVS and CDR2 as FQNEAQ. CDR3 sequence: CASSLTGTGMDGYTF. The part of the CDR3 DNA that was read is TGTGCCAGCAGCCTAACCGGGACAGGGATGGACGGC.

This clone is deemed medium-sized. The CDR3 end falls 3 residues outside the read, so it is completed with the germline J gene. The V and J genes are TRBV24-1 and TRBJ2-5; D is perhaps TRBD1 (5 bases). Germline values: CDR1 KGHDR, CDR2 SFDVKD. This CDR3 is built from 14 residues. V was pared by 5 bases and J by 4 bases, with 13 bases between. The covered CDR3 bases are TGTGCCACCAGTGGAGGACATTCGCGAGAGACC. Residues: CATSGGHSRET. The whole CDR3 protein is CATSGGHSRETQYF.

Ten or more counts support this clone. The read terminates 3 residues before the CDR3 end, so the remaining end is supplied by the germline J gene. The chain recombines TRBV19 with TRBJ1-1; maybe TRBD1 (5 bases). Germline V lookup: CDR1 LNHDA, CDR2 SQIVND (reference sequence). V lost 3 bases and J 4 bases, leaving 12 bases between the germline ends. This CDR3 has 14 amino acids. The CDR3 reads CASSMEGPRTEAFF. The CDR3 bases that were read are TGTGCCAGTAGTATGGAGGGGCCGCGCACTGAA.

At least ten counts were recorded for this clone. The read terminates 3 residues before the CDR3 end, so the remaining end is supplied by the germline J gene. The chain employs TRBV20-1 and TRBJ2-7; D gene uncertain. V was cut by 5 bases and J by 0 bases, with 11 bases left in between. This CDR3 is built from 13 residues. Germline V CDR1 and CDR2: DFQATT, SNEGSKA (reference sequence). CDR3 bases read: TGCAGTGCTCATCCCTCCAGCTCCTACGAG. This codes for CSAHPSSSYE. The CDR3, in full, reads CSAHPSSSYEQYF.

This clone has ten or more counts. Read data end 3 residues before the CDR3 end; the end is taken from the germline J gene. The chain uses TRBV20-1 and TRBJ1-6; the match to TRBD1 covers 7 bases. Per the germline V gene, CDR1 is DFQATT and CDR2 is SNEGSKA (reference sequence). This CDR3 comprises 16 residues. Germline trimming cut 3 bases from V and 5 bases from J; bases unmatched to any gene: 10. CDR3 region: CSARLTGEPNNSPLHF. Partial CDR3 DNA: TGCAGTGCTAGGTTAACAGGGGAGCCTAATAATTCACCC.

A note on this clone: Coverage ceases 3 residues before the CDR3 finishes, and the germline J gene fills in the end. The chain employs TRBV19 and TRBJ1-1, with D perhaps matching TRBD1 (5 bases). This CDR3 is built from 13 residues. Trimming shortened V by 5 bases and J by 1 base, and 8 bases separated the two germline ends. CDR1 is LNHDA and CDR2 is SQIVND in the germline V gene (reference sequence). The CDR3 loop reads CASSSTENTEAFF. The CDR3 bases that were read are TGTGCCAGTAGTTCGACAGAGAACACTGAA.

This clone was detected ten times or more. The CDR3 end lies 3 residues beyond the end of the read and is filled in from the germline J gene. The chain uses TRBV30 and TRBJ1-1, with D uncertain. Trimming left V 2 bases short and J 6 bases short, with 19 bases between. This CDR3 comprises 15 residues. Germline V gene sequence: CDR1 GTSNPN, CDR2 SVGIG (reference sequence). CDR3 residues: CAWSKPLRGWPEAFF. The CDR3 DNA, read in part, is TGTGCCTGGAGTAAACCCCTACGGGGATGGCCTGAA.

The table lists this clone with many counts. The read falls 3 residues short of the CDR3 end, and the missing part is taken from the germline J gene. This chain connects TRBV20-1 to TRBJ1-3; tentative D call: TRBD1 (5 bases). The CDR3 loop spans 15 amino acids. Deletions cut 3 bases from V and 0 bases from J, with 12 bases between. CDR1 is DFQATT and CDR2 is SNEGSKA in the germline V gene (reference sequence). The CDR3 region is CSASSAGSSGNTIYF. Incomplete CDR3 DNA: TGCAGTGCTAGCTCAGCAGGGAGCTCTGGAAACACC.

This clone was observed at least ten times. The CDR3 is cut off 3 residues early in the read; its end comes from the germline J gene. The V call is TRBV6-1, the J call TRBJ2-2, with a tentative D call TRBD1 (5 bases). Germline-derived CDR1 and CDR2 are MNHNS and SASEGT. This CDR3 region has 15 residues. V shed 1 base and J shed 0 bases, with 6 bases lying between them. This CDR3 is CASSEGTPNTGELFF. Partial CDR3 DNA: TGTGCCAGCAGTGAAGGGACACCGAACACCGGGGAG.

With regard to this clone: The CDR3 end falls 3 residues outside the read, so it is completed with the germline J gene. The chain couples TRBV5-1 to TRBJ2-1, with TRBD2 identical over 14 bases. V was pared by 5 bases and J by 4 bases, with 8 bases of the junction left unmatched. CDR3 length: 17 residues. Germline loops: CDR1 SGHRS, CDR2 YFSETQ. Incomplete CDR3 DNA: TGCGCCAGCAGACCGGGACTAGCGGGGGCCCTATACAATGAG. It translates to CASRPGLAGALYNE. The CDR3 reads in full as CASRPGLAGALYNEQFF. The variable domain in full, with the rest retrieved from reference TRBV5-1 and TRBJ2-1, is KAGVTQTPRYLIKTRGQQVTLSCSPISGHRSVSWYQQTPGQGLQFLFEYFSETQRNKGNFPGRFSGRQFSNSRSEMNVSTLELGDSALYLCASRPGLAGALYNEQFFGPGTRLTVL.

With respect to this clone: The read halts 3 residues ahead of the CDR3 end, with the missing end drawn from the germline J gene. J is TRBJ2-1 and V is TRBV19; 12 bases are shared with TRBD2. The germline V gene has CDR1 LNHDA and CDR2 SQIVND (reference sequence). The V gene end was trimmed by 6 bases and the J gene end by 5 bases; junction bases not matched to a gene: 2. This CDR3 is built from 14 residues. CDR3 residues: CASSLAGGNNEQFF. The CDR3 bases that were read are TGTGCCAGTAGCCTAGCGGGGGGGAACAATGAG.

This clone was detected ten times or more. The CDR3 extends 3 residues past the end of the read, so its final part is completed from the germline J gene. The chain joins TRBV7-6 to TRBJ2-1; the match to TRBD1 covers 9 bases. Germline-derived CDR1 and CDR2 are SGHVS and FNYEAQ. The CDR3 contains 15 residues. V shed 5 bases, J shed 5 bases, and the junction held 7 bases outside the gene matches. The sequenced part of the CDR3 DNA is TGTGCCAGCAGCCCCACAGGGGGCGTCGACAATGAG. Translation: CASSPTGGVDNE. The CDR3 in full is CASSPTGGVDNEQFF.

This clone was detected many times. The read terminates 3 residues before the CDR3 end, so the remaining end is supplied by the germline J gene. The chain is built from TRBV5-1 and TRBJ2-7, with TRBD1 matching over 7 bases. The germline V gene has CDR1 SGHRS and CDR2 YFSETQ. V gave up 7 bases and J gave up 0 bases; unmatched junction bases: 4. This CDR3 spans 13 amino acids. The CDR3 bases that were read are TGCGCCAGCGGACAGGACAACTCCTACGAG. It codes for CASGQDNSYE. The whole CDR3 sequence is CASGQDNSYEQYF.

There are many counts of this clone. The read stops 3 residues short of the end of the CDR3; the missing end is completed from the germline J gene. The chain recombines TRBV6-1 with TRBJ2-3; D gene ambiguous. Trimming removed 3 bases at V and 8 bases at J, with 9 bases between. Germline CDR1 and CDR2: MNHNS and SASEGT. The CDR3 is 12 amino acids. The sequenced part of the CDR3 DNA is TGTGCCAGCAGTGATCAGTTGGCTACG. Amino acid sequence: CASSDQLAT. The CDR3 in full is CASSDQLATQYF.

In its sample, this clone was seen many times. The missing CDR3 end, 3 residues past where the read stops, is filled in from the germline J gene. The chain recombines TRBV20-1 with TRBJ2-3, with TRBD2 matching over 11 bases. From germline, CDR1 is DFQATT and CDR2 SNEGSKA (reference sequence). The CDR3 is 16 residues long. J gave up 1 base and V 4 bases, and 7 bases lay outside the gene matches. The CDR3 DNA, read in part, is TGCAGTGCTATTCTAGCGGGGGGCGTCCGCACAGATACG. This gives the protein CSAILAGGVRTDT. The whole CDR3 protein reads CSAILAGGVRTDTQYF.